The entry that follows covers one TCR beta chain sequence. The protocol was immunoSEQ multiplex PCR, while the TCRdb copy is restricted to in-frame clones and leaves out a portion. This sample has roughly 75,000 clones; 75% to 95% occur once, and the top ten carry less than 8.5%. The sample originates from a study of blood T cell repertoires in COVID-19. With V trimmed by 0 bases and J by 2 bases, 4 bases remained unmatched. The germline CDR1 and CDR2 sequences are SGHRS and YFSETQ. This CDR3 has 17 residues. The specimen was peripheral blood. The TCR was taken from a human donor in a cohort sampled during active COVID-19. The J gene is TRBJ2-1, the V gene TRBV5-1; 11 nucleotides agree with TRBD2. This CDR3 reads CASSLELAGGPYNEQFF. As DNA, the CDR3 is TGCGCCAGCAGCTTGGAGCTAGCGGGGGGACCCTACAATGAGCAGTTCTTC. Full variable domain (missing parts from reference TRBV5-1 and TRBJ2-1): KAGVTQTPRYLIKTRGQQVTLSCSPISGHRSVSWYQQTPGQGLQFLFEYFSETQRNKGNFPGRFSGRQFSNSRSEMNVSTLELGDSALYLCASSLELAGGPYNEQFFGPGTRLTVL.